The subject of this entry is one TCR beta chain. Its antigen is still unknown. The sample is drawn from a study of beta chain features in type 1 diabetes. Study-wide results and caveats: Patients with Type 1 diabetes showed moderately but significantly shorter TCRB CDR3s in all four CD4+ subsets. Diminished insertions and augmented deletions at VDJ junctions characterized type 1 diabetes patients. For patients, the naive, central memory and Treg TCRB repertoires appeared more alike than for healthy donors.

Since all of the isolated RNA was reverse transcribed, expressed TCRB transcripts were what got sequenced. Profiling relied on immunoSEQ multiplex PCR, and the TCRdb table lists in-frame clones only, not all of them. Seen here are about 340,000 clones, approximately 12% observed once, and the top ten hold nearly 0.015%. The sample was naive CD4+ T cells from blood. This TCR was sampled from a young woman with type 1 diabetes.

The CDR3 loop is CASSDGPGDGHQYF. CDR3 nucleotides: TGTGCCAGCAGTGACGGACCGGGGGACGGCCATCAGTACTTC. The J gene is TRBJ2-7, the V gene TRBV9, with D possibly being TRBD2 (6 bases). Trimming removed 5 bases at V and 10 bases at J, with 22 bases between. Germline V gives CDR1 SGDLS, CDR2 YYNGEE. The CDR3 sequence is 14 residues long.